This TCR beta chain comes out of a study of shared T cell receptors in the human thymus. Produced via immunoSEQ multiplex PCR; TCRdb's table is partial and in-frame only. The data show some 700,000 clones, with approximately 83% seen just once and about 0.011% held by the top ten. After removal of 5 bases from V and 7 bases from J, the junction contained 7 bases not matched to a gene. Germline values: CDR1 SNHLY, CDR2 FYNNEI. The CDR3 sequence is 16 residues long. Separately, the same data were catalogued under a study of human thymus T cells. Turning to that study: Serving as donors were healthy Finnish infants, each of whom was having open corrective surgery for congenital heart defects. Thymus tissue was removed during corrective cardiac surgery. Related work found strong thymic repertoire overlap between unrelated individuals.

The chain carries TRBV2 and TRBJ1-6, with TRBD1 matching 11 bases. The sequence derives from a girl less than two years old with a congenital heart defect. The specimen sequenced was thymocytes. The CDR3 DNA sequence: TGTGCCAGCAGTAACCGGGACAGGGGGTTAAATTCACCCCTCCACTTT. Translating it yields CASSNRDRGLNSPLHF. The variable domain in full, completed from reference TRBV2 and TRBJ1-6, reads EPEVTQTPSHQVTQMGQEVILRCVPISNHLYFYWYRQILGQKVEFLVSFYNNEISEKSEIFDDQFSVERPDGSNFTLKIRSTKLEDSAMYFCASSNRDRGLNSPLHFGNGTRLTVT.